This is a list of T cell receptor beta chains from one sample in a study of T cell responses to AZD1222 COVID-19 vaccine. The method was immunoSEQ multiplex PCR; TCRdb's version includes in-frame clones alone and lacks a portion of them. Among about 140,000 clones listed, 89% were seen once. Sequences were derived from peripheral blood, sampled on day 0 of AZD1222 vaccination. These receptors were taken from an adult in good health. The CDR3 runs from the conserved cysteine through the conserved F or W. Fields, in order: clone size, V gene, D gene, J gene, CDR3 protein, CDR3 DNA. The D gene is left open where the match is weak. Size is omitted from some rows. Given values are once, few, many or a class for expanded clones.

clone_size: once; v_call: TRBV2; d_call: NA; j_call: TRBJ1-1; cdr3_aa: CASSEGSDSVEAFF; cdr3_nt: TGTGCCAGCAGTGAAGGTAGTGACAGTGTCGAAGCTTTCTTT
clone_size: NA; v_call: TRBV6-2/TRBV6-3; d_call: TRBD1; j_call: TRBJ2-7; cdr3_aa: CASSTWDRLTYEQYF; cdr3_nt: TGTGCCAGCAGTACCTGGGACAGACTTACCTACGAGCAGTACTTC
clone_size: NA; v_call: TRBV2; d_call: NA; j_call: TRBJ1-2; cdr3_aa: CASSDSYGYTF; cdr3_nt: TGTGCCAGCAGTGACAGCTATGGCTACACCTTC
clone_size: NA; v_call: TRBV7-8; d_call: NA; j_call: TRBJ2-7; cdr3_aa: CASSSLVGLRSYEQYF; cdr3_nt: TGTGCCAGCAGCTCGCTGGTAGGGTTACGATCCTACGAGCAGTACTTC
clone_size: NA; v_call: TRBV14; d_call: TRBD1; j_call: TRBJ1-2; cdr3_aa: CASSQDRDRELYGYTF; cdr3_nt: TGTGCCAGCAGCCAAGATCGGGACAGGGAACTGTATGGCTACACCTTC
clone_size: NA; v_call: TRBV5-4; d_call: NA; j_call: TRBJ2-1; cdr3_aa: CASSLQGSGDAQFF; cdr3_nt: TGTGCCAGCAGCTTGCAGGGTAGCGGAGACGCTCAGTTCTTC
clone_size: NA; v_call: TRBV5-5; d_call: NA; j_call: TRBJ1-4; cdr3_aa: CASSDGAPNEKLFF; cdr3_nt: TGTGCCAGCAGCGACGGAGCCCCTAATGAAAAACTGTTTTTT
clone_size: NA; v_call: TRBV30; d_call: TRBD2; j_call: TRBJ2-3; cdr3_aa: CARSGTSGSTDTQYF; cdr3_nt: TGTGCTAGGAGCGGGACTAGCGGCAGCACAGATACGCAGTATTTT
clone_size: NA; v_call: TRBV3-1/TRBV3-2; d_call: TRBD2; j_call: TRBJ2-1; cdr3_aa: CASRLADYNEQFF; cdr3_nt: TGTGCCAGCCGACTAGCGGACTACAATGAGCAGTTCTTC
clone_size: NA; v_call: TRBV7-9; d_call: NA; j_call: TRBJ1-1; cdr3_aa: CASSLGFPRVRAGGAEAFF; cdr3_nt: TGTGCCAGCAGCTTAGGCTTTCCTAGAGTCCGGGCCGGGGGCGCTGAAGCTTTCTTT
clone_size: NA; v_call: TRBV29-1; d_call: NA; j_call: TRBJ1-2; cdr3_aa: CSALVGDNYGYTF; cdr3_nt: TGCAGCGCCCTGGTGGGGGACAATTATGGCTACACCTTC
clone_size: NA; v_call: TRBV4-2; d_call: NA; j_call: TRBJ1-2; cdr3_aa: CASSQGNYGYTF; cdr3_nt: TGTGCCAGCAGCCAGGGGAACTATGGCTACACCTTC
clone_size: NA; v_call: TRBV10-2; d_call: NA; j_call: TRBJ1-1; cdr3_aa: CASNKDRITEAFF; cdr3_nt: TGCGCCAGCAATAAAGACAGGATCACTGAAGCTTTCTTT
clone_size: NA; v_call: TRBV29-1; d_call: TRBD1; j_call: TRBJ1-6; cdr3_aa: CSVKTGTGYNSPLHF; cdr3_nt: TGCAGCGTCAAAACCGGGACAGGGTATAATTCACCCCTCCACTTT
clone_size: NA; v_call: TRBV6-4; d_call: TRBD2; j_call: TRBJ2-3; cdr3_aa: CASSDSSGTSGGADTQYF; cdr3_nt: TGTGCCAGCAGTGACTCCTCCGGGACTAGCGGGGGTGCAGATACGCAGTATTTT
clone_size: NA; v_call: TRBV28; d_call: NA; j_call: TRBJ2-7; cdr3_aa: CASVRTPDLLYEQYF; cdr3_nt: TGTGCCAGCGTTAGGACCCCGGACCTACTCTACGAGCAGTACTTC
clone_size: NA; v_call: TRBV12-2; d_call: NA; j_call: TRBJ2-1; cdr3_aa: CASRLSGLVNNEQFF; cdr3_nt: TGTGCAAGTCGCTTATCCGGACTAGTCAACAATGAGCAGTTCTTC
clone_size: NA; v_call: TRBV21-1; d_call: NA; j_call: TRBJ1-4; cdr3_aa: CASSKRHNYEKLFF; cdr3_nt: TGTGCCAGCAGCAAAAGGCACAACTATGAAAAACTGTTTTTT
clone_size: NA; v_call: TRBV6-1; d_call: TRBD2; j_call: TRBJ2-1; cdr3_aa: CASSVLLAGGDNEQFF; cdr3_nt: TGTGCCAGCAGTGTCCTACTAGCGGGAGGTGACAATGAGCAGTTCTTC
clone_size: few; v_call: TRBV5-1; d_call: TRBD1; j_call: TRBJ2-2; cdr3_aa: CASSLEGQGVTGELFF; cdr3_nt: TGCGCCAGCAGCTTGGAGGGACAGGGCGTCACCGGGGAGCTGTTTTTT
clone_size: NA; v_call: TRBV6-1; d_call: TRBD1; j_call: TRBJ1-1; cdr3_aa: CASSGARDRGAVTEAFF; cdr3_nt: TGTGCCAGCAGTGGGGCTAGGGACAGGGGGGCTGTAACTGAAGCTTTCTTT
clone_size: NA; v_call: TRBV27; d_call: NA; j_call: TRBJ1-2; cdr3_aa: CASSFIGEDGYTF; cdr3_nt: TGTGCCAGCAGTTTCATTGGAGAAGATGGCTACACCTTC
clone_size: NA; v_call: TRBV6-5; d_call: NA; j_call: TRBJ1-1; cdr3_aa: CASSYSDRIAEAFF; cdr3_nt: TGTGCCAGCAGTTACTCCGACAGAATAGCTGAAGCTTTCTTT
clone_size: NA; v_call: TRBV7-8; d_call: TRBD2; j_call: TRBJ2-5; cdr3_aa: CASSPTSGRPETQYF; cdr3_nt: TGTGCCAGCAGCCCCACTAGCGGGCGGCCAGAGACCCAGTACTTC
clone_size: NA; v_call: TRBV11-2; d_call: NA; j_call: TRBJ1-2; cdr3_aa: CASSGLGPYGYGYTF; cdr3_nt: TGTGCCAGCAGCGGACTTGGGCCTTATGGCTATGGCTACACCTTC
clone_size: NA; v_call: TRBV29-1; d_call: NA; j_call: TRBJ2-7; cdr3_aa: CSVTNTRSYEQYF; cdr3_nt: TGCAGCGTTACAAACACAAGATCCTACGAGCAGTACTTC
clone_size: NA; v_call: TRBV15; d_call: NA; j_call: TRBJ2-5; cdr3_aa: CATSQAYSAQYF; cdr3_nt: TGTGCCACCAGCCAAGCTTATTCGGCCCAGTACTTC
clone_size: NA; v_call: TRBV11-2; d_call: NA; j_call: TRBJ1-6; cdr3_aa: CASSLDPRSAGYNSPLHF; cdr3_nt: TGTGCCAGCAGCTTAGATCCACGCTCGGCGGGCTATAATTCACCCCTCCACTTT
clone_size: NA; v_call: TRBV6-1; d_call: NA; j_call: TRBJ2-3; cdr3_aa: CASSEGATTDTQYF; cdr3_nt: TGTGCCAGCAGTGAGGGGGCTACCACAGATACGCAGTATTTT
clone_size: NA; v_call: TRBV14; d_call: NA; j_call: TRBJ1-1; cdr3_aa: CASRATGGRAFF; cdr3_nt: TGTGCCAGCAGGGCCACGGGCGGTCGGGCTTTCTTT
clone_size: few; v_call: TRBV2; d_call: NA; j_call: TRBJ1-5; cdr3_aa: CASSEMAELSNQPQHF; cdr3_nt: TGTGCCAGCAGTGAAATGGCAGAGCTTAGCAATCAGCCCCAGCATTTT
clone_size: NA; v_call: TRBV7-3; d_call: NA; j_call: TRBJ2-1; cdr3_aa: CASSLLAFSSYNEQFF; cdr3_nt: TGTGCCAGCAGCTTACTAGCGTTTAGCTCCTACAATGAGCAGTTCTTC
clone_size: NA; v_call: TRBV11-3; d_call: NA; j_call: TRBJ1-1; cdr3_aa: CASSLSGSGTEAFF; cdr3_nt: TGTGCCAGCAGCTTATCGGGTTCGGGCACTGAAGCTTTCTTT
clone_size: NA; v_call: TRBV3-1/TRBV3-2; d_call: NA; j_call: TRBJ1-4; cdr3_aa: CASSDRSPNEKLFF; cdr3_nt: TGTGCCAGCAGTGACAGGTCACCAAATGAAAAACTGTTTTTT
clone_size: NA; v_call: TRBV25-1; d_call: NA; j_call: TRBJ1-4; cdr3_aa: CASSEWRGATNEKLFF; cdr3_nt: TGTGCCAGCAGTGAATGGCGGGGAGCAACTAATGAAAAACTGTTTTTT
clone_size: NA; v_call: TRBV7-9; d_call: TRBD1; j_call: TRBJ2-2; cdr3_aa: CASSQRQGSTGELFF; cdr3_nt: TGTGCCAGCAGCCAACGACAGGGATCGACCGGGGAGCTGTTTTTT
clone_size: NA; v_call: TRBV4-2; d_call: NA; j_call: TRBJ1-5; cdr3_aa: CASSQDGGGLQPQHF; cdr3_nt: TGTGCCAGCAGCCAAGATGGGGGGGGTTTGCAGCCCCAGCATTTT
clone_size: NA; v_call: TRBV10-3; d_call: TRBD2; j_call: TRBJ2-5; cdr3_aa: CAISESGLAGGEWEETQYF; cdr3_nt: TGTGCCATCAGTGAGTCAGGACTAGCGGGAGGAGAGTGGGAAGAGACCCAGTACTTC
clone_size: NA; v_call: TRBV30; d_call: TRBD1; j_call: TRBJ1-2; cdr3_aa: CAWSETGQGPFGYTF; cdr3_nt: TGTGCCTGGAGCGAAACAGGACAGGGCCCCTTTGGCTACACCTTC
clone_size: NA; v_call: TRBV2; d_call: NA; j_call: TRBJ2-7; cdr3_aa: CASSGGRFPYEQYF; cdr3_nt: TGTGCCAGCAGTGGGGGCAGATTCCCCTACGAGCAGTACTTC
clone_size: NA; v_call: TRBV19; d_call: NA; j_call: TRBJ1-1; cdr3_aa: CASSAKATTEAFF; cdr3_nt: TGTGCCAGTAGTGCGAAGGCTACGACTGAAGCTTTCTTT
clone_size: NA; v_call: TRBV4-1; d_call: NA; j_call: TRBJ2-7; cdr3_aa: CASSQGQRLSYEQYF; cdr3_nt: TGCGCCAGCAGCCAAGGCCAGCGGCTCTCCTACGAGCAGTACTTC
clone_size: NA; v_call: TRBV27; d_call: TRBD1; j_call: TRBJ2-7; cdr3_aa: CASSLFPFHRDRAGEQYF; cdr3_nt: TGTGCCAGCAGTTTATTTCCCTTCCACCGGGACAGGGCGGGAGAGCAGTACTTC
clone_size: NA; v_call: TRBV6-5; d_call: NA; j_call: TRBJ2-3; cdr3_aa: CASSGRGNTDTQYF; cdr3_nt: TGTGCCAGCAGCGGAAGGGGTAACACAGATACGCAGTATTTT
clone_size: NA; v_call: TRBV6-5; d_call: TRBD1; j_call: TRBJ1-1; cdr3_aa: CASSLYRGEAFF; cdr3_nt: TGTGCCAGCAGCCTGTACAGGGGTGAAGCTTTCTTT
clone_size: NA; v_call: TRBV4-2; d_call: NA; j_call: TRBJ1-2; cdr3_aa: CASSQDGQNYGYTF; cdr3_nt: TGTGCCAGCAGCCAAGACGGACAGAACTATGGCTACACCTTC
clone_size: NA; v_call: TRBV9; d_call: NA; j_call: TRBJ2-1; cdr3_aa: CASSYEQFF; cdr3_nt: TGTGCCAGCTCATATGAGCAGTTCTTC
clone_size: NA; v_call: TRBV7-9; d_call: NA; j_call: TRBJ1-3; cdr3_aa: CASSLLDSGNTIYF; cdr3_nt: TGTGCCAGCAGCTTACTTGACTCTGGAAACACCATATATTTT
clone_size: NA; v_call: TRBV18; d_call: TRBD1; j_call: TRBJ2-7; cdr3_aa: CASSPTMDRPGYEQYF; cdr3_nt: TGTGCCAGCTCACCTACTATGGACAGGCCGGGCTACGAGCAGTACTTC
clone_size: NA; v_call: TRBV30; d_call: TRBD2; j_call: TRBJ2-2; cdr3_aa: CAWSLGRVHTGELFF; cdr3_nt: TGTGCCTGGAGTCTGGGGAGGGTCCACACCGGGGAGCTGTTTTTT
clone_size: NA; v_call: TRBV30; d_call: NA; j_call: TRBJ2-7; cdr3_aa: CAWSVLVGLSSYEQYF; cdr3_nt: TGTGCCTGGAGTGTACTAGTGGGGCTGAGCTCCTACGAGCAGTACTTC
clone_size: NA; v_call: TRBV2; d_call: TRBD1; j_call: TRBJ2-7; cdr3_aa: CASSEDRGIYEQYF; cdr3_nt: TGTGCCAGCAGTGAAGACAGGGGGATCTACGAGCAGTACTTC
clone_size: NA; v_call: TRBV28; d_call: TRBD2; j_call: TRBJ2-1; cdr3_aa: CASRGEGWNEQFF; cdr3_nt: TGTGCCAGCCGCGGGGAGGGCTGGAATGAGCAGTTCTTC
clone_size: NA; v_call: TRBV6-2/TRBV6-3; d_call: NA; j_call: TRBJ1-1; cdr3_aa: CASSNYRDTEAFF; cdr3_nt: TGTGCCAGCAGTAACTACAGGGACACTGAAGCTTTCTTT
clone_size: NA; v_call: TRBV6-5; d_call: TRBD1; j_call: TRBJ1-1; cdr3_aa: CASSLQGGHTEAFF; cdr3_nt: TGTGCCAGCAGTCTACAGGGGGGACACACTGAAGCTTTCTTT
clone_size: once; v_call: TRBV29-1; d_call: NA; j_call: TRBJ2-1; cdr3_aa: CSIVGEIWNEQFF; cdr3_nt: TGCAGCATTGTAGGAGAGATTTGGAATGAGCAGTTCTTC